Given below is one TCR beta chain in context. This record belongs to a study of CD8 T cells in Susac syndrome. Across the whole study: Active disease was present in six of the sequenced Susac syndrome patients, and remission in 8 or 9.

TCR beta sequencing covered blood CD8+ and CD4+ T cells. Trimming pared 4 bases from V and 8 bases from J, leaving 12 bases between. Germline V gene lookup returns CDR1 SGHDN and CDR2 FVKESK. CDR3 size: 13 residues. Reverse transcription of about 0.45 to 1 ug RNA was carried out with random hexamers. In TCRdb, the immunoSEQ multiplex PCR reads were re-called with MiXCR into one record per CDR3 protein. The sample gives about 77,000 distinct CDR3 sequences, under 95% of which show up once; around 0.52% is in the top ten. This TCR came from a human donor with Susac syndrome. The sequencing sample was made of CD4+ T cells from PBMCs. V usage is TRBV14 and J usage is TRBJ2-1; D is ambiguous. The CDR3 sequence is CASSLIDKDEQFF. The CDR3 DNA sequence: TGTGCCAGCAGCCTCATCGATAAGGATGAGCAGTTCTTC.